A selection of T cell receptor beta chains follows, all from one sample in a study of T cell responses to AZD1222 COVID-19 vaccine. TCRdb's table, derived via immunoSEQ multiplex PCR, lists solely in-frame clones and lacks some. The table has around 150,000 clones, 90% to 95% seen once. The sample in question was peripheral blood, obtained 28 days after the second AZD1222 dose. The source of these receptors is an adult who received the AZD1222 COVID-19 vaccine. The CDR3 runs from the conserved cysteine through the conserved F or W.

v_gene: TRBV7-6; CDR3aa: CASSFQGAANEKLFF
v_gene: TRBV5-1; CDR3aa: CASSLIQGVTNYGYTF
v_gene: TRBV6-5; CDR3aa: CASTTLAGGNNEQFF
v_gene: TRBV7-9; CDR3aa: CASSLVIGNEQYF
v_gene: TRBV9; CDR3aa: CASSSGQGVSPLHF
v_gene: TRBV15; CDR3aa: CATSRDQWGNTEAFF
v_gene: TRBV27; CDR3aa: CASSSQETQYF
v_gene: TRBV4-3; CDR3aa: CASSQALANTEAFF
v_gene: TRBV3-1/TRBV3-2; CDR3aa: CASSQFIGSNYGYTF
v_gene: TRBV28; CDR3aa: CASRGSSYEQYF
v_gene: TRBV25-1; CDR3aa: CASSDQGWDYGYTF
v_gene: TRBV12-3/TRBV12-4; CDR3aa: CASSLGVEQFF
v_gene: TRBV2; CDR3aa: CASSRGKGRTGELFF
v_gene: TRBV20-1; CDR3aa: CSARERNTIYF
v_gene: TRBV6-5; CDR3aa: CASSSTTGAHYGYTF
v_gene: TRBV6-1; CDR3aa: CASSEYSGGSGANVLTF
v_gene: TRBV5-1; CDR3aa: CASSPGQDFSPLHF
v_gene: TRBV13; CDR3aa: CASREDSSTNEKLFF
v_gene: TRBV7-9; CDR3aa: CASKLLRNTEAFF
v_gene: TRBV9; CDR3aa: CASSPDWSGTTQYF
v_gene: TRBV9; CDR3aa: CASSQGWDTEAFF
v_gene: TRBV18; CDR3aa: CASSRQGGDEQYF
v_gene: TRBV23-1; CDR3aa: CASSHSTSGGAGYGYTF
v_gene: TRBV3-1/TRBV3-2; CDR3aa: CASSLESGGTEAFF
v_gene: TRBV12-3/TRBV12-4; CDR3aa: CASSTGGYTF
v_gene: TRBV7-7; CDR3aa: CASSQLSGANVLTF
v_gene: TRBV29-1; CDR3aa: CSVVAGGRSGELFF
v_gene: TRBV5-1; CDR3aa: CASSLVLGGRIDEQFF
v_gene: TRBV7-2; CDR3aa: CASSLAGPNYGYTF
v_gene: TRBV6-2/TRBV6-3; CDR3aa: CASSYSGLYNSPLHF
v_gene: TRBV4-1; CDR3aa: CASSLGGSMEKLFF
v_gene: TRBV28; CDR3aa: CASRGSQGANQPQHF
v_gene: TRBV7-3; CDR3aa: CASSLYPGSQPQHF
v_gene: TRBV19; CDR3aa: CASSTTSGARNTEAFF
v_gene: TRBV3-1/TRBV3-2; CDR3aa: CASSQEILWAGNTIYF
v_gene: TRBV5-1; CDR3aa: CASSLGGTSGGASGEQFF
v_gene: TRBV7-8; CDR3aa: CASSLAGPLRLAAGELFF
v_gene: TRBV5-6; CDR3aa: CASSLSAGGHSYEQYF
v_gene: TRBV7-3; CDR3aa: CASSRSSVMVLGEQFF
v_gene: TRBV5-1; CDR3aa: CASSLDSGPNYGYTF
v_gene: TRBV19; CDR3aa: CASSDRGWQSSGELFF
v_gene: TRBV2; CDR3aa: CASTAGGGPNTGELFF
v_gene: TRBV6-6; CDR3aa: CASSPGYNQPQHF
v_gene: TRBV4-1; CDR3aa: CASSSREGRGYNSPLHF